Presented here are 25 T cell receptor beta chains from one specimen sequenced in a study of T cell repertoires in cytomegalovirus infection. From the reads, TCRdb called clonotypes with MiXCR, one entry per CDR3 protein. The table includes fewer than 950,000 distinct CDR3 sequences, 32% detected once. Their antigens remain unidentified. The sample consisted of cultured CD8+ T cells from PBMCs, taken from culture after CMV antigen stimulation. The source is a human donor in good health (CMV status not recorded). Some clones in this sample may be carry-over from other donors' samples.

The rearrangement uses TRBV6-2 or TRBV6-3 and TRBJ1-2; TRBD1 matches at 7 bases. The CDR3 extends over 15 amino acids. V lost 6 bases to trimming and J lost 5 bases; unmatched junction nucleotides: 12. From germline, CDR1 is MNHEY and CDR2 SVGEGT. The CDR3 sequence is CASSRRDSKGYGYTF. The CDR3 DNA reads TGTGCCAGCAGCCGCCGGGACAGTAAAGGATATGGCTACACCTTC.

This clonotype was detected a few times. This chain connects TRBV11-2 to TRBJ1-2; unclear D gene. CDR1 is SGHAT, CDR2 FQNNGV, per germline. V was trimmed by 0 bases and J by 8 bases, leaving 13 bases between them. The CDR3 is 14 amino acids. The DNA for the CDR3 is TGTGCCAGCAGCTTAGATGTCGGGGTACGAGGCTACACCTTC. Its translation is CASSLDVGVRGYTF.

The CDR3 loop reads CASSLVSGSGTEAFF. The CDR3 nucleotides are TGTGCCAGCAGCTTAGTCTCGGGGTCGGGTACTGAAGCTTTCTTT. The chain combines TRBV7-6 with TRBJ1-1; no clear D. This CDR3 is built from 15 residues. Per germline, CDR1 SGHVS and CDR2 FNYEAQ. Trimming left V 1 base short and J 5 bases short, with 14 bases between.

This clonotype was detected many times. The rearrangement links TRBV7-9 to TRBJ1-4; tentatively, D is TRBD1 (6 bases). Trimming cost V 10 bases and J 8 bases, with 14 bases left between them. The CDR3 extends over 12 amino acids. Germline V lookup: CDR1 SEHNR, CDR2 FQNEAQ (reference sequence). The CDR3 sequence: CANAGADEKLFF. CDR3 in DNA: TGTGCCAACGCAGGGGCCGACGAAAAACTGTTTTTT.

The J gene is TRBJ1-1, the V gene TRBV12-3 or TRBV12-4; D is ambiguous. V lost 3 bases and J 5 bases, leaving 16 bases between the germline ends. The length of the CDR3 is 15 residues. The CDR3 protein is CASSFFRGVGTEAFF. The CDR3 DNA reads TGTGCCAGCAGTTTTTTTCGCGGGGTCGGAACTGAAGCTTTCTTT.

The CDR3 nucleotides are TGTGCCAGTAGTCTCCTCAGGGATCACACCGGGGAGCTGTTTTTT. Protein product: CASSLLRDHTGELFF. The genes are TRBV19 and TRBJ2-2; D possibly corresponds to TRBD1 (5 bases). The CDR3 has 15 amino acids. Germline V gene sequence: CDR1 LNHDA, CDR2 SQIVND (reference sequence). The V and J ends lost 5 bases and 3 bases respectively, with 13 bases between them.

In this sample, this clonotype turned up a few times. The chain carries TRBV11-1 and TRBJ1-6; D possibly corresponds to TRBD1 (5 bases). Germline assignment: CDR1 SGHAT and CDR2 FQDESV (reference sequence). With 7 bases removed from V and 7 bases from J, the gap between germline ends came to 14 bases. The CDR3 sequence is 14 residues long. As DNA, the CDR3 is TGTGCCAGCAACCGGGGGGGGTGGAATTCACCCCTCCACTTT. Residues: CASNRGGWNSPLHF.

The chain is built from TRBV20-1 and TRBJ2-5, with 8 bases lining up with TRBD2. In germline, CDR1 is DFQATT, CDR2 SNEGSKA (reference sequence). V gave up 3 bases and J gave up 5 bases; unmatched junction bases: 5. The CDR3 extends over 13 amino acids. The CDR3 bases are TGCAGTGCTAGCGGGGGGGCCGGGGAGACCCAGTACTTC. Translated, it gives CSASGGAGETQYF.

The chain joins TRBV6-1 to TRBJ2-2; TRBD2 matches 8 bases. Unmatched junction bases numbered 8, after V lost 7 bases and J lost 7 bases. This CDR3 is built from 14 residues. Germline V gene sequence: CDR1 MNHNS, CDR2 SASEGT. In DNA, the CDR3 is TGTGCCAGCACCACCAGCGGGGGAATCGGGGAGCTGTTTTTT. Translating gives CASTTSGGIGELFF.

This clonotype came up a few times. The chain is built from TRBV10-3 and TRBJ2-6; D unclear. Trimming pared 4 bases from V and 0 bases from J, leaving 7 bases between. The germline V gene encodes CDR1 ENHRY and CDR2 SYGVKD. CDR3 length: 15 residues. The DNA of the CDR3 is TGTGCCATCAGTGTGTACCTCTCTGGGGCCAACGTCCTGACTTTC. Translating it yields CAISVYLSGANVLTF.

The chain employs TRBV7-6 and TRBJ2-7, with 7 bases identical to TRBD2. This CDR3 comprises 12 residues. The germline gives CDR1 SGHVS, CDR2 FNYEAQ. V dropped 4 bases and J dropped 6; count of bases not matched to a gene: 3. Here the CDR3 DNA reads TGTGCCAGCAGCTGGGGGGGGGTCGAGCAGTACGTC. It yields the protein CASSWGGVEQYV.

The V and J genes are TRBV4-1 and TRBJ1-2, with 10 bases fitting TRBD1. Unmatched junction bases numbered 3, after V lost 2 bases and J lost 0 bases. CDR1 is MGHRA, CDR2 YSYEKL, per germline. The CDR3 consists of 16 residues. CDR3 nucleotides: TGCGCCAGCAGCCAAAGACAGGGGGCCCCTAACTATGGCTACACCTTC. Translation gives CASSQRQGAPNYGYTF.

The rearrangement uses TRBV6-6 and TRBJ2-5, with D possibly being TRBD1 (6 bases). Per the germline V gene, CDR1 is MNHNY and CDR2 is SVGAGI (reference sequence). Trimming stripped 0 bases from V and 1 base from J, with 9 bases between. The CDR3 totals 15 residues. CDR3 sequence reads: CASSYSMDSQETQYF. In DNA, the CDR3 is TGTGCCAGCAGTTACTCCATGGACAGCCAAGAGACCCAGTACTTC.

This clonotype came up a few times. The rearrangement joins TRBV27 to TRBJ2-5; TRBD2 is a possible D gene (7 bases). With 3 bases removed from V and 5 bases from J, the gap between germline ends came to 13 bases. CDR3 length equals 14 residues. Germline values: CDR1 MNHEY, CDR2 SMNVEV (reference sequence). CDR3 sequence: CASSLGGAWETQYF. Here the CDR3 DNA reads TGTGCCAGCAGTTTGGGGGGGGCCTGGGAGACCCAGTACTTC.

The chain employs TRBV4-3 and TRBJ2-2; 10 bases agree with TRBD2. CDR3 size: 17 residues. Germline lookup yields CDR1 LGHNA and CDR2 YSLEER. V trimming: 1 base; J trimming: 0 bases; junction bases outside the gene matches: 2. For the CDR3, the DNA is TGCGCCAGCAGCCAAGTAGCGGGGGGTTCGAACACCGGGGAGCTGTTTTTT. This translates into CASSQVAGGSNTGELFF.

The chain is built from TRBV6-2 or TRBV6-3 and TRBJ2-1; no definite D call. Germline values: CDR1 MNHEY, CDR2 SVGEGT. V was cut by 4 bases and J by 0 bases, with 10 bases left in between. This CDR3 spans 15 amino acids. CDR3 coding DNA: TGTGCCAGCAGTTTGGAGTCACCCTCCTACAATGAGCAGTTCTTC. Its protein is CASSLESPSYNEQFF.

This clonotype came up a few times. V usage is TRBV7-3 and J usage is TRBJ1-5, with D possibly TRBD1 on 5 matching bases. This CDR3 spans 14 amino acids. Looked up from germline, CDR1 is SGHTA and CDR2 is FQGTGA. The V gene lost 5 bases and the J gene lost 4 bases, with 12 bases spanning the gap. The CDR3 bases are TGTGCCAGCAGCCACGGGGGAATAAATCAGCCCCAGCATTTT. Its translation is CASSHGGINQPQHF.

This chain uses TRBV20-1 with TRBJ2-1; D is unclear. This CDR3 comprises 12 residues. The germline gives CDR1 DFQATT, CDR2 SNEGSKA (reference sequence). The V and J ends lost 5 bases and 7 bases respectively, with 12 bases between them. The CDR3 coding sequence is TGCAGTGCTGAAGATGTAGGGAATGAGCAGTTCTTC. Translated, it gives CSAEDVGNEQFF.

This clonotype was picked up many times. The V gene is TRBV7-8, the J gene TRBJ2-5, with 14 bases identical to TRBD2. Germline V gene sequence: CDR1 SGHVS, CDR2 FQNEAQ. This CDR3 has 17 residues. The ends lost 4 bases at V and 0 bases at J; junction bases unmatched: 4. CDR3 sequence: CASSSRTSGGYQETQYF. The DNA for the CDR3 is TGTGCCAGCAGCTCGAGGACTAGCGGGGGGTACCAAGAGACCCAGTACTTC.

The genes are TRBV4-1 and TRBJ2-3; 13 positions agree with TRBD2. After removal of 2 bases from V and 3 bases from J, the junction contained 5 bases not matched to a gene. CDR1 MGHRA and CDR2 YSYEKL come from the germline V gene. The CDR3 extends over 17 amino acids. The DNA of the CDR3 is TGCGCCAGCAGCCAACAACTAGCGGGGGGGATTACAGATACGCAGTATTTT. It codes for CASSQQLAGGITDTQYF.

The CDR3 bases are TGTGCCAGCAGTTACTGGGCTAGCGGGGGCGACGAGCAGTACTTC. Protein sequence: CASSYWASGGDEQYF. This rearrangement joins TRBV6-5 to TRBJ2-7, with TRBD2 matching over 10 bases. The germline gives CDR1 MNHEY, CDR2 SVGAGI. V trimming: 1 base; J trimming: 5 bases; junction bases outside the gene matches: 5. CDR3 size: 15 residues.

The J gene is TRBJ1-1, the V gene TRBV15, with D perhaps matching TRBD1 (5 bases). This CDR3 has 18 amino acids. Germline V gives CDR1 LNHNV, CDR2 YYDKDF (reference sequence). V lost 4 bases and J lost 0, with 21 bases in between. The CDR3 DNA follows: TGTGCCACCAGCATAAGGGAACCGGACAAAGTAGTGAACACTGAAGCTTTCTTT. The encoded protein is CATSIREPDKVVNTEAFF.

The chain is built from TRBV19 and TRBJ2-3; D is unresolved. V was shortened by 5 bases and J by 2 bases, with 17 bases between the two germline ends. Germline V gene lookup returns CDR1 LNHDA and CDR2 SQIVND (reference sequence). The CDR3 spans 16 residues. The CDR3: CASSAAYRALTDTQYF. CDR3 nucleotides: TGTGCCAGTAGTGCCGCCTATAGGGCCCTCACAGATACGCAGTATTTT. The variable domain in full, with the rest retrieved from reference TRBV19 and TRBJ2-3, is DGGITQSPKYLFRKEGQNVTLSCEQNLNHDAMYWYRQDPGQGLRLIYYSQIVNDFQKGDIAEGYSVSREKKESFPLTVTSAQKNPTAFYLCASSAAYRALTDTQYFGPGTRLTVL.

The chain employs TRBV3-1 and TRBJ2-1; weak D call: TRBD2 (6 bases). V shed 6 bases and J shed 7 bases, with 16 bases lying between them. CDR1 and CDR2 (germline): LGHDT, YNNKEL (reference sequence). This CDR3 is 14 amino acids long. CDR3 DNA sequence: TGTGCCAGCAGGTCCGGCGGGGCCAATAATGAGCAGTTCTTC. This translates into CASRSGGANNEQFF.

This clonotype has a count of ten or more. This chain uses TRBV7-2 with TRBJ2-2, with 9 bases that match TRBD1. Germline CDR1 is SGHTA and CDR2 is FQGNSA. This CDR3 region has 15 residues. V was pared by 5 bases and J by 7 bases, with 8 bases of the junction left unmatched. The CDR3 loop is CASSPRGQGYGELFF. The CDR3 DNA sequence: TGTGCCAGCAGCCCTCGGGGACAGGGCTACGGGGAGCTGTTTTTT.